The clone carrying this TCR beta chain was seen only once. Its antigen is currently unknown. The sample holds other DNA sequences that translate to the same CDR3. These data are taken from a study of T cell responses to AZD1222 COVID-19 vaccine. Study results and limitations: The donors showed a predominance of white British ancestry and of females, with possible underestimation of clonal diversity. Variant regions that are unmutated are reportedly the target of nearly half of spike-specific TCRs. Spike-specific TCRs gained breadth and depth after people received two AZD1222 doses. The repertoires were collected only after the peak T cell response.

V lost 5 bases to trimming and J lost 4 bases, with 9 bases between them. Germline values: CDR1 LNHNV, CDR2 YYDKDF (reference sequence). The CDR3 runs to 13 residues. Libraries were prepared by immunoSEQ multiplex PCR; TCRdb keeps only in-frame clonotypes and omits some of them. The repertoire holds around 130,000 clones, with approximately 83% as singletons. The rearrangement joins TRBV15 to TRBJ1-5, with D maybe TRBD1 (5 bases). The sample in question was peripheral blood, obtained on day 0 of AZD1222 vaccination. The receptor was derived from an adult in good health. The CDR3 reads CATSGTLNQPQHF. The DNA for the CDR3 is TGTGCCACCAGCGGGACCTTAAATCAGCCCCAGCATTTT.